This T cell receptor beta chain was found in a study of blood T cell repertoires in COVID-19. Study details: COVID-19 samples from acute and convalescent phases originated in the United States, Italy and Spain. From T cells, B-cell-depleted T cells, or PBMCs came the material, which was cDNA or gDNA.

In the study's own analysis: Estimated nucleated cell counts came from reference gene primer amplification. TCRdb keeps only in-frame clones here, not all; method: immunoSEQ multiplex PCR. The D gene and trimming were derived from the DNA, and the V and J assignments and clone size from that table. This table has over 200,000 clones, around four fifths appearing once. The CDR3 runs to 12 residues. Germline V lookup: CDR1 MDHEN, CDR2 SYDVKM. V was pared by 8 bases and J by 8 bases, with 12 bases between. The chain couples TRBV28 to TRBJ1-4; D is uncertain. This TCR came from a woman in her forties or fifties with acute or convalescent COVID-19. The sequenced sample consisted of peripheral blood. CDR3 in amino acids: CASCLGVEKLFF. CDR3 coding DNA: TGTGCCAGCTGCTTGGGCGTAGAAAAACTGTTTTTT.